Following are 10 T cell receptor beta chains from one sample sequenced in a study of beta chain features in type 1 diabetes. Every isolated RNA sample was fully reverse transcribed, so sequencing captured expressed TCRB transcripts. Sequencing used immunoSEQ multiplex PCR; TCRdb keeps in-frame clones, though not all of them. This sample has around 310,000 clones; approximately 11% occur once, and the top ten carry about 0.015%. The sequencing sample was made of naive CD4+ T cells from blood. The receptors were sampled from a woman aged 25 to 39 in good health.

The table lists this clone with a few counts. The J gene is TRBJ2-1, the V gene TRBV6-1, with TRBD2 matching over 9 bases. CDR3 length equals 16 residues. Germline trimming cut 4 bases from V and 8 bases from J; bases unmatched to any gene: 12. CDR1 and CDR2 from the germline V gene are MNHNS and SASEGT. The CDR3 DNA sequence: TGTGCCAGCAGTGGGAGTCCCGCGGGAGGGCCTTATGAGCAGTTCTTC. Amino acid sequence: CASSGSPAGGPYEQFF.

This rearrangement joins TRBV12-5 to TRBJ2-1; D might be TRBD2 (8 bases). The V and J ends lost 3 bases and 5 bases respectively, with 26 bases between them. Per germline, CDR1 LGHNT and CDR2 FRNRAP. The CDR3 is 19 amino acids. The CDR3 nucleotides read TGTGCTAGTGGTTTAGGGGACAGCAGGGTCCGGGAGGGAAACAATGAGCAGTTCTTC. The encoded protein is CASGLGDSRVREGNNEQFF.

A few counts support this clone. The identical CDR3 is also encoded by other nucleotide sequences in the sample. This chain joins TRBV27 and TRBJ1-1, with unresolved D. The CDR3 length is 13 residues. In germline, CDR1 is MNHEY, CDR2 SMNVEV (reference sequence). V was pared by 3 bases and J by 1 base, with 6 bases between. This CDR3 is CASSLRENTEAFF. The CDR3 DNA sequence: TGTGCCAGCAGTTTGAGAGAGAACACTGAAGCTTTCTTT.

The rearrangement links TRBV30 to TRBJ1-5; a weak D match, TRBD1 (5 bases). Germline CDR1 is GTSNPN and CDR2 is SVGIG (reference sequence). CDR3 length: 16 residues. Between the trimmed V and J ends, which lost 3 bases and 0 bases, there was a span of 15 bases. CDR3 sequence: CAWSLGGVYSNQPQHF. As DNA, the CDR3 is TGTGCCTGGAGCCTTGGAGGGGTTTATAGCAATCAGCCCCAGCATTTT.

This chain connects TRBV28 to TRBJ2-5; 8 bases line up with TRBD1. The CDR3 length is 13 residues. The germline CDR1 and CDR2 sequences are MDHEN and SYDVKM. With V trimmed by 11 bases and J by 5 bases, 10 bases remained unmatched. The DNA for the CDR3 is TGTGCCCATGGACAGGGAGCGTATGAGACCCAGTACTTC. This encodes CAHGQGAYETQYF.

V and J are TRBV7-9 and TRBJ2-3, with D possibly matching TRBD1 (5 bases). The length of the CDR3 is 13 residues. Germline V lookup: CDR1 SEHNR, CDR2 FQNEAQ (reference sequence). V was pared by 6 bases and J by 0 bases, with 7 bases between. CDR3 in DNA: TGTGCCAGCAGGACAGTTAGCACAGATACGCAGTATTTT. Translation gives CASRTVSTDTQYF.

The table lists this clone with a few counts. The chain joins TRBV27 to TRBJ2-5; D gene unclear. The CDR3 has 11 residues. Germline V gene data show CDR1 as MNHEY and CDR2 as SMNVEV (reference sequence). V dropped 8 bases and J dropped 1 base, with 5 bases sitting between them. CDR3 DNA sequence: TGTGCCAGCCCTCTCCAAGAGACCCAGTACTTC. Protein: CASPLQETQYF.

The chain uses TRBV7-9 and TRBJ1-2; maybe TRBD1 (6 bases). CDR1 SEHNR and CDR2 FQNEAQ come from the germline V gene (reference sequence). The V gene lost 2 bases and the J gene lost 4 bases, with 8 bases spanning the gap. The CDR3 has 13 residues. In nucleotides, the CDR3 is TGTGCCAGCAGCTTAACGGACAGCTATGGCTACACCTTC. It specifies CASSLTDSYGYTF.

The chain carries TRBV7-2 and TRBJ1-2; D is ambiguous. Trimming removed 0 bases at V and 4 bases at J, with 9 bases between. The length of the CDR3 is 14 residues. CDR1 and CDR2 (germline): SGHTA, FQGNSA. In DNA, the CDR3 is TGTGCCAGCAGCTTAGCTGGTGGAGTCTATGGCTACACCTTC. Protein product: CASSLAGGVYGYTF.

J is TRBJ2-1 and V is TRBV28, with TRBD1 matching over 10 bases. The V gene's germline CDR1 is MDHEN and CDR2 SYDVKM. The length of the CDR3 is 12 residues. V lost 8 bases to trimming and J lost 10 bases; unmatched junction nucleotides: 5. The CDR3 loop is CASFDRGREQFF. CDR3 bases: TGTGCCAGCTTTGACAGGGGGCGAGAGCAGTTCTTC.